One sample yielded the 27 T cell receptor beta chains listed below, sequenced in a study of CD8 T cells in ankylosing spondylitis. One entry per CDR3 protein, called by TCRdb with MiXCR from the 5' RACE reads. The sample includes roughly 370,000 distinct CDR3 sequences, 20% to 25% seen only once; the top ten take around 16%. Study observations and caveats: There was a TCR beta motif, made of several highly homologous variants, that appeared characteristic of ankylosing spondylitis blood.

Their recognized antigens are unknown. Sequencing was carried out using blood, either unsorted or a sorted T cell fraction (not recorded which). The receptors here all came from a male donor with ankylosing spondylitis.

CDR3 loop: CSVGAGEKLFF. CDR3 bases: TGCAGCGTGGGTGCGGGTGAAAAACTGTTTTTT. V gene TRBV29-1 combines with J gene TRBJ1-4; no firm D call. The CDR3 sequence is 11 residues long. Trimming stripped 6 bases from V and 7 bases from J, with 9 bases between. Germline V gene data show CDR1 as SQVTM and CDR2 as ANQGSEA. Full variable domain (rest looked up from reference TRBV29-1 and TRBJ1-4): SAVISQKPSRDICQRGTSLTIQCQVDSQVTMMFWYRQQPGQSLTLIATANQGSEATYESGFVIDKFPISRPNLTFSTLTVSNMSPEDSSIYLCSVGAGEKLFFGSGTQLSVL.

CDR3 region: CASSATGRRLQSDEQFF. The CDR3 bases are TGTGCCAGCAGTGCTACAGGCAGGCGTCTACAATCGGATGAGCAGTTCTTC. The chain is built from TRBV2 and TRBJ2-1, with TRBD1 as a possible D gene (5 bases). V gave up 4 bases and J gave up 8 bases, with 24 bases separating them. Germline assignment: CDR1 SNHLY and CDR2 FYNNEI. This CDR3 region has 17 residues.

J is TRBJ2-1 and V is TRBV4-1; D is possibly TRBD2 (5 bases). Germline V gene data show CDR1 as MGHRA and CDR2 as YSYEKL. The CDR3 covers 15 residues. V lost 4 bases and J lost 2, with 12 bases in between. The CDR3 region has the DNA TGCGCCAGCAGCCGCCCGGACGGGACCTACAATGAGCAGTTCTTC. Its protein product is CASSRPDGTYNEQFF.

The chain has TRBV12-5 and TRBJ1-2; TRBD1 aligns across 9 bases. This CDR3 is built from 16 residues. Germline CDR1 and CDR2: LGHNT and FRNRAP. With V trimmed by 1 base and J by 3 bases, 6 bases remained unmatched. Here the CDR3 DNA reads TGTGCTAGTGGTTTGGCGGCCTGGGACAGGGACTATGGCTACACCTTC. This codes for CASGLAAWDRDYGYTF. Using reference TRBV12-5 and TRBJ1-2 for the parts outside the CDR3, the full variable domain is DARVTQTPRHKVTEMGQEVTMRCQPILGHNTVFWYRQTMMQGLELLAYFRNRAPLDDSGMPKDRFSAEMPDATLATLKIQPSEPRDSAVYFCASGLAAWDRDYGYTFGSGTRLTVV.

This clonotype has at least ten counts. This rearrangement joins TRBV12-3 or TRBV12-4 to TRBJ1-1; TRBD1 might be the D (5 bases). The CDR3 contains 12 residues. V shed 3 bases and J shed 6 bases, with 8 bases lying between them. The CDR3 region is CASSLWGAEAFF. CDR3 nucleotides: TGTGCCAGCAGTTTGTGGGGGGCTGAAGCTTTCTTT.

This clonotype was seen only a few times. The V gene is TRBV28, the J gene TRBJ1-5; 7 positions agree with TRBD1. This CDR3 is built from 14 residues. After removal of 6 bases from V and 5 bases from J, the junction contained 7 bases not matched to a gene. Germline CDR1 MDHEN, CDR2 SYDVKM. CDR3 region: CASREGTDYQPQHF. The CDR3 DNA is TGTGCCAGCAGGGAAGGGACAGATTATCAGCCCCAGCATTTT.

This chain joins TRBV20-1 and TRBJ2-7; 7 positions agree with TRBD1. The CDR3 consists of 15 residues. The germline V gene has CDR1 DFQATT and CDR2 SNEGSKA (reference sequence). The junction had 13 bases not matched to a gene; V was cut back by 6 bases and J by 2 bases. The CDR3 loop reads CSAETGTFSAYEQYF. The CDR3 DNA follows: TGCAGTGCAGAGACAGGGACCTTTAGCGCCTACGAGCAGTACTTC.

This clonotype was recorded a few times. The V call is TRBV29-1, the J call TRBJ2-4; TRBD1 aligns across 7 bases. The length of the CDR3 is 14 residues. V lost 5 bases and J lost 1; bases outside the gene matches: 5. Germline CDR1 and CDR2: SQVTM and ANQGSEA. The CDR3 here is CSVLGGGAKNIQYF. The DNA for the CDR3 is TGCAGCGTTCTAGGGGGCGGCGCCAAAAACATTCAGTACTTC.

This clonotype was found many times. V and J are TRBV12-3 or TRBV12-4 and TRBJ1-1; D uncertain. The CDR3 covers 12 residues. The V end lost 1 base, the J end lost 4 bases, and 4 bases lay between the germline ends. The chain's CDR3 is CASSLGVTEAFF. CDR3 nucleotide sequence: TGTGCCAGCAGTTTAGGGGTCACTGAAGCTTTCTTT.

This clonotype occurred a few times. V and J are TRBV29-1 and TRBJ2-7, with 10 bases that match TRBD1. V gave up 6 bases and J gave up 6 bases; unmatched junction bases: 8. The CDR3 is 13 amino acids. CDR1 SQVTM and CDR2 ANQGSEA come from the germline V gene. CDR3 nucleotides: TGCAGCGTGGCGACAGGGGGCTTAGGCGAGCAGTACTTC. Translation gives CSVATGGLGEQYF.

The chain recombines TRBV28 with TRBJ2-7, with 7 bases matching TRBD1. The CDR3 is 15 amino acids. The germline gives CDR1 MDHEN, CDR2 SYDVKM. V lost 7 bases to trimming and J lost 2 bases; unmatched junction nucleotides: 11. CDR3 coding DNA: TGTGCCAGCACCCATCCCGGGACAGCAGCCTACGAGCAGTACTTC. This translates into CASTHPGTAAYEQYF. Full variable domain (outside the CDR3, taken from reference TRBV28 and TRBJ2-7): DVKVTQSSRYLVKRTGEKVFLECVQDMDHENMFWYRQDPGLGLRLIYFSYDVKMKEKGDIPEGYSVSREKKERFSLILESASTNQTSMYLCASTHPGTAAYEQYFGPGTRLTVT.

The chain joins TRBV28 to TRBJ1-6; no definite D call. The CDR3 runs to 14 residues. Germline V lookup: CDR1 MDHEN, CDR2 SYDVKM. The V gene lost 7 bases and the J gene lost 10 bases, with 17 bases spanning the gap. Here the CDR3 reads CASIGNRKGSPLHF. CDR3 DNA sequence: TGTGCCAGCATCGGGAACAGAAAAGGATCACCCCTCCACTTT. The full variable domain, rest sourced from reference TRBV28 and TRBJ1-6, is DVKVTQSSRYLVKRTGEKVFLECVQDMDHENMFWYRQDPGLGLRLIYFSYDVKMKEKGDIPEGYSVSREKKERFSLILESASTNQTSMYLCASIGNRKGSPLHFGNGTRLTVT.

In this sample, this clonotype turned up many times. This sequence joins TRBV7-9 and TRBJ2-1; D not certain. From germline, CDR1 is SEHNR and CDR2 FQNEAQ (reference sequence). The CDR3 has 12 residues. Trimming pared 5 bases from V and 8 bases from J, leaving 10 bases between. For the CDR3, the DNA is TGTGCCAGCAGCCAATTACTCCATGAGCAGTTCTTC. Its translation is CASSQLLHEQFF.

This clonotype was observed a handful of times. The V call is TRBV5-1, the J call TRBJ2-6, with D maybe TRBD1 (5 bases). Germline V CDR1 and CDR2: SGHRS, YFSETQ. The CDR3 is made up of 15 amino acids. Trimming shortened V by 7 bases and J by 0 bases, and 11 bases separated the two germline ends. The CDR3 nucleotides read TGCGCCAGCGGACAACAGGACTCTGGGGCCAACGTCCTGACTTTC. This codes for CASGQQDSGANVLTF.

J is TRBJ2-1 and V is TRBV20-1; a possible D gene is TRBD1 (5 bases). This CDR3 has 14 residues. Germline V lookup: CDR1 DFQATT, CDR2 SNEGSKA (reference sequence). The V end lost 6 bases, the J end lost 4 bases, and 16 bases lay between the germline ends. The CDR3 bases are TGCAGTGCCCAGGACACCCAGTTGTACAATGAGCAGTTCTTC. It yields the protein CSAQDTQLYNEQFF.

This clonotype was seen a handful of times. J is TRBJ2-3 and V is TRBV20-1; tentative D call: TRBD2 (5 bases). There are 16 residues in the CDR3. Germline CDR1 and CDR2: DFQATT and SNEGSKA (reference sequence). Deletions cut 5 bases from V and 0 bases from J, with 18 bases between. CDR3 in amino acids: CSARALLRGSTDTQYF. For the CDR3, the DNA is TGCAGTGCTCGAGCTCTCCTTCGGGGAAGCACAGATACGCAGTATTTT.

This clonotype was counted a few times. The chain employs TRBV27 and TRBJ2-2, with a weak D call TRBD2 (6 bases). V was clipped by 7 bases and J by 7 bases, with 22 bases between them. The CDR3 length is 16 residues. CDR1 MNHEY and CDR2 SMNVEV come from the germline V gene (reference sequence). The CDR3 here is CASTIRWGSEGGELFF. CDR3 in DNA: TGTGCCAGCACCATCCGGTGGGGCTCGGAGGGCGGGGAGCTGTTTTTT.

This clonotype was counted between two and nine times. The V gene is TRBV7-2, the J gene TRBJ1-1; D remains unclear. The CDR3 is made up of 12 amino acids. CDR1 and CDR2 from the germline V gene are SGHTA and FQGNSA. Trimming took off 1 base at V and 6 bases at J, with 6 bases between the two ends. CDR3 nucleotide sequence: TGTGCCAGCAGCTTAGTAACGCCTGAAGCTTTCTTT. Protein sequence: CASSLVTPEAFF.

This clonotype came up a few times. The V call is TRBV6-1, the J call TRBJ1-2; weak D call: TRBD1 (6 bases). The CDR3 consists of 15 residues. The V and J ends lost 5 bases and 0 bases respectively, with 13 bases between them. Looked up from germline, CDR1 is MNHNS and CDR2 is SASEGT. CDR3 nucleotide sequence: TGTGCCAGCAGTCCCGGGGAGGGGGCTAACTATGGCTACACCTTC. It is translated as CASSPGEGANYGYTF.

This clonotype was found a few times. Here the CDR3 reads CSAPSGVTYNEQFF. The CDR3, as DNA: TGCAGTGCCCCGAGCGGGGTTACCTACAATGAGCAGTTCTTC. This chain connects TRBV20-1 to TRBJ2-1; 7 nucleotides line up with TRBD2. This CDR3 contains 14 residues. Germline V gives CDR1 DFQATT, CDR2 SNEGSKA (reference sequence). The trim removed 6 bases at V and 2 bases at J, leaving 7 bases unmatched.

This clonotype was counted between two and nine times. CDR3 DNA: TGCAGTGCTGGACTAGCGGGAGTTGAGCAGTTCTTC. Translation: CSAGLAGVEQFF. The V gene is TRBV20-1, the J gene TRBJ2-1; 13 positions match TRBD2. The V segment lost 5 bases and the J segment 9 bases; nucleotides outside the gene matches: 1. Germline values: CDR1 DFQATT, CDR2 SNEGSKA (reference sequence). The CDR3 totals 12 residues.

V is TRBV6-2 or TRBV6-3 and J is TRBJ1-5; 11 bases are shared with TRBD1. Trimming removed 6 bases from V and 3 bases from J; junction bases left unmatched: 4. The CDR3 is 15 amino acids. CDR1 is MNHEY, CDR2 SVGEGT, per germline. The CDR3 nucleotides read TGTGCCAGCAGCACGGGACAGGGGGACAATCAGCCCCAGCATTTT. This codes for CASSTGQGDNQPQHF.

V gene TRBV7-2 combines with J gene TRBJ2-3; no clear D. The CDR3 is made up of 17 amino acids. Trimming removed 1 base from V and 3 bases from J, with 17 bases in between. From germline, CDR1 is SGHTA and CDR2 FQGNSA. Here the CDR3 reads CASSLVAGGIRTDTQYF. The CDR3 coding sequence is TGTGCCAGCAGCTTAGTAGCTGGTGGGATTAGGACAGATACGCAGTATTTT.

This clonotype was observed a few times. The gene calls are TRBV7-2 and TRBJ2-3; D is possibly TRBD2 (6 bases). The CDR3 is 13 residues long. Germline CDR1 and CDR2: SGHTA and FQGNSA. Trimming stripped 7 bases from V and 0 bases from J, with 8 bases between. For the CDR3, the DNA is TGTGCCAGCAACGGGAGAAGCACAGATACGCAGTATTTT. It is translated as CASNGRSTDTQYF.

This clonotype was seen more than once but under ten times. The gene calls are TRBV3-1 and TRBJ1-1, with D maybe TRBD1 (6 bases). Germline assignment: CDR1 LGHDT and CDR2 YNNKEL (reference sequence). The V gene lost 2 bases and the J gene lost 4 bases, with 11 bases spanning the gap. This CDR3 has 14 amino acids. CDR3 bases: TGTGCCAGCAGCCAAACGCAGGGGACCACTGAAGCTTTCTTT. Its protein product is CASSQTQGTTEAFF. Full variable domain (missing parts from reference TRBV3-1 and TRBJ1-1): DTAVSQTPKYLVTQMGNDKSIKCEQNLGHDTMYWYKQDSKKFLKIMFSYNNKELIINETVPNRFSPKSPDKAHLNLHINSLELGDSAVYFCASSQTQGTTEAFFGQGTRLTVV.

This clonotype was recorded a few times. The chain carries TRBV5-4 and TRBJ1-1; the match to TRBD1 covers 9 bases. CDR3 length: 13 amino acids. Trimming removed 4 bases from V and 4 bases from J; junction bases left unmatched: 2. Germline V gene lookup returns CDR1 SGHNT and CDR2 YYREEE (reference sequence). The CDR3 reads CASSKTGGTEAFF. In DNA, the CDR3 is TGTGCCAGCAGCAAGACAGGGGGCACTGAAGCTTTCTTT.

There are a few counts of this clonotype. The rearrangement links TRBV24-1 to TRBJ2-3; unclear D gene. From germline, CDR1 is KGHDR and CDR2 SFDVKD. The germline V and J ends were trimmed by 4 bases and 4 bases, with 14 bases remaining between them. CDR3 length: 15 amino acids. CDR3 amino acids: CATSDSGPHPDTQYF. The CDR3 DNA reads TGTGCCACCAGTGACTCCGGGCCGCACCCAGATACGCAGTATTTT.